The 12 T cell receptor beta chains reported below all come from one sample, sequenced in a study of blood T cell repertoires in COVID-19. The data were produced by immunoSEQ multiplex PCR, yet TCRdb's version contains in-frame clones alone and is incomplete. The table has approximately 190,000 clones, 86% seen once; the top ten hold 20% to 25%. Sequencing was performed on PBMCs or T cells enriched from blood (not recorded which). Receptor source: a woman aged 35 to 49 in a cohort exposed to, infected with or recovered from COVID-19 (not recorded which).

CDR3 residues: CASSLGHGSNQPQHF. Written as DNA, the CDR3 is TGTGCCAGCAGCTTGGGACACGGTAGCAATCAGCCCCAGCATTTT. This chain connects TRBV5-6 to TRBJ1-5; no reliable D call. Germline V CDR1 and CDR2: SGHDT, YYEEEE. V dropped 0 bases and J dropped 0 bases, with 7 bases sitting between them. The CDR3 spans 15 residues.

The V gene is TRBV3-1 (or the pseudogene TRBV3-2), the J gene TRBJ2-1; 9 bases align to TRBD1. CDR3 length: 15 amino acids. Germline CDR1 is LGHDT and CDR2 is YNNKEL (reference sequence). J was trimmed by 7 bases and V by 1 base; bases with no gene match: 5. CDR3 protein: CASSQVGTGLNEQFF. The CDR3 DNA reads TGTGCCAGCAGCCAAGTGGGGACAGGGTTAAATGAGCAGTTCTTC.

This clone has more than one count but fewer than ten. This rearrangement joins TRBV5-1 to TRBJ2-7, with D possibly TRBD2 on 6 matching bases. In germline, CDR1 is SGHRS, CDR2 YFSETQ. The V and J ends lost 4 bases and 7 bases respectively, with 21 bases between them. The CDR3 covers 15 residues. This CDR3 reads CASSPSVLKEGEQYF. CDR3 DNA sequence: TGCGCCAGCAGCCCGTCGGTCCTTAAGGAGGGAGAGCAGTACTTC.

The chain combines TRBV6-5 with TRBJ1-2, with TRBD1 identical over 9 bases. Germline V gene data show CDR1 as MNHEY and CDR2 as SVGAGI. J gave up 5 bases and V 5 bases, and 9 bases lay outside the gene matches. The CDR3 sequence is 15 residues long. CDR3 region: CASSTPGQGFYGYTF. The CDR3 DNA reads as TGTGCCAGCAGTACTCCGGGACAGGGATTTTATGGCTACACCTTC.

The chain links TRBV19 to TRBJ1-4; no reliable D call. Trimming removed 5 bases at V and 3 bases at J, with 7 bases between. Looked up from germline, CDR1 is LNHDA and CDR2 is SQIVND (reference sequence). This CDR3 spans 13 amino acids. This CDR3 reads CASSPGSNEKLFF. The CDR3 DNA reads TGTGCCAGTAGTCCCGGGTCTAATGAAAAACTGTTTTTT.

V usage is TRBV13 and J usage is TRBJ1-5, with D unclear. Germline assignment: CDR1 PRHDT and CDR2 FYEKMQ (reference sequence). V was trimmed by 0 bases and J by 3 bases, leaving 6 bases between them. This CDR3 is 14 amino acids long. DNA for the CDR3: TGTGCCAGCAGCTTAGGGGAGACCAATCAGCCCCAGCATTTT. Residues: CASSLGETNQPQHF.

This clone is a singleton in its sample. The V gene is TRBV7-2, the J gene TRBJ1-3; D gene uncertain. Trimming took off 5 bases at V and 0 bases at J, with 11 bases between the two ends. Germline assignment: CDR1 SGHTA and CDR2 FQGNSA. The CDR3 is 15 amino acids. The CDR3 here is CASSLTLYSGNTIYF. Written as DNA, the CDR3 is TGTGCCAGCAGCCTGACTTTATACTCTGGAAACACCATATATTTT.

This chain uses TRBV11-2 with TRBJ2-2, with 7 bases fitting TRBD2. The CDR3 sequence is 15 residues long. The germline gives CDR1 SGHAT, CDR2 FQNNGV. J lost 4 bases, V lost 1 base, and 3 bases had no gene match. The DNA for the CDR3 is TGTGCCAGCAGCTTAGTTGGGAGGGGCACCGGGGAGCTGTTTTTT. Amino acids: CASSLVGRGTGELFF.

This chain links TRBV30 with TRBJ1-5, with D maybe TRBD1 (6 bases). The V end lost 0 bases, the J end lost 7 bases, and 16 bases lay between the germline ends. The germline V gene has CDR1 GTSNPN and CDR2 SVGIG (reference sequence). This CDR3 is 15 amino acids long. The CDR3 is CAWSVPTGIGQPQHF. The CDR3 DNA follows: TGTGCCTGGAGTGTTCCTACAGGGATTGGGCAGCCCCAGCATTTT.

The chain is built from TRBV11-1 and TRBJ1-2; 8 bases match TRBD1. The V and J ends lost 5 bases and 4 bases, in that order; junction bases with no gene match: 6. The germline gives CDR1 SGHAT, CDR2 FQDESV (reference sequence). The CDR3 extends over 14 amino acids. The CDR3 region has the DNA TGTGCCAGCAGCCAGCAGGGGGCTACCTATGGCTACACCTTC. The encoded protein is CASSQQGATYGYTF.

This chain joins TRBV2 and TRBJ2-5; a possible D gene is TRBD1 (6 bases). CDR1 and CDR2 from the germline V gene are SNHLY and FYNNEI. The CDR3 sequence is 14 residues long. V lost 7 bases and J 5 bases, leaving 17 bases between the germline ends. This CDR3 is CASTDRISGETQYF. In nucleotides, the CDR3 is TGTGCCAGCACTGACAGGATCTCGGGGGAGACCCAGTACTTC.

This clone was counted at least ten times. The CDR3 nucleotides read TGTGCCACCAGCAGAGTAGCGGGGTCGGGCACAGATACGCAGTATTTT. Translated, it gives CATSRVAGSGTDTQYF. The V call is TRBV15, the J call TRBJ2-3; TRBD2 matches 8 bases. Germline loops: CDR1 LNHNV, CDR2 YYDKDF (reference sequence). Trimming cost V 1 base and J 1 base; bases outside gene matches: 4. The CDR3 consists of 16 residues.